This is a list of T cell receptor beta chains from one sample in a study of shared clonotypes between healthy human individuals. Only in-frame clones appear in the TCRdb table, and some are missing; sequencing was by immunoSEQ multiplex PCR. Of approximately 2,000,000 clones in the sample, just over 90% were seen once. The sequenced material came from naive CD8+ T cells from PBMCs. These receptors were collected from a man younger than 35 in good health. Some clones in this sample may be carry-over from other donors' samples. Both conserved end residues are part of each CDR3.

v_gene	j_gene	CDR3aa
TRBV27	TRBJ2-2	CASSLGLSPGELFF
TRBV28	TRBJ2-7	CASSPDRRLSSYEQYF
TRBV2	TRBJ2-3	CASRRTRFVTDTQYF
TRBV4-1	TRBJ2-7	CASSQLWGGEQYF
TRBV27	TRBJ1-2	CASSLRPVQLNYGYTF
TRBV6-6	TRBJ2-2	CASTHRQGTDTGELFF
TRBV5-1	TRBJ1-2	CASSGVPNAKRFF
TRBV6-6	TRBJ2-7	CASSLEGGEQYF
TRBV6-1	TRBJ2-7	CASASRPSYEQYF
TRBV5-1	TRBJ2-1	CASSLAGLQYNEQFF
TRBV27	TRBJ2-5	CASSSLLRDGQETQYF
TRBV27	TRBJ1-1	CASSLWVGDTEAFF
TRBV21-1	TRBJ1-1	CASSNPGGQDTEAFF
TRBV7-8	TRBJ2-7	CASSANRDRGIYEQYF
TRBV14	TRBJ1-1	CASSLSKTAEAFF
TRBV9	TRBJ2-1	CASSGSVYNEQFF
TRBV11-2	TRBJ2-2	CASSLARGAGELFF
TRBV2	TRBJ2-7	CASRSGRVAYEQYF
TRBV7-9	TRBJ2-7	CASSFSGARREQYF
TRBV25-1	TRBJ2-1	CASSEFGQGNNEQFF
TRBV7-2	TRBJ1-2	CASSTREGSYYGYTF
TRBV7-9	TRBJ2-2	CASSPGTAAGLFF
TRBV6-5	TRBJ1-1	CASSYSTGKGTEAFF
TRBV29-1	TRBJ2-5	CSPLQRQETQYF
TRBV7-6	TRBJ2-7	CASSLVGQGAYEQYF
TRBV28	TRBJ1-3	CASRTAGNTIYF
TRBV4-2	TRBJ2-7	CASSPGQALNPYEQYF
TRBV4-1	TRBJ2-7	CASSQVAGPYEQYF
TRBV9	TRBJ2-1	CASSTSGSWKNEQFF
TRBV14	TRBJ2-7	CASSQFTGVDEQYF
TRBV19	TRBJ1-5	CASSDSQGLYKPQHF
TRBV9	TRBJ2-3	CASSAGEPDTQYF
TRBV29-1	TRBJ1-3	CSVGVQENSGNTIYF
TRBV6-1	TRBJ1-1	CASSDRPGRGNEAFF
TRBV5-5	TRBJ1-5	CASSLWTGGINQPQHF
TRBV4-3	-	CASSQVAAVAGYEQYF
TRBV29-1	TRBJ1-1	CSVDGGQYTEAFF
TRBV5-4	TRBJ2-7	CASSLVAGEGHEQYF
TRBV19	TRBJ1-6	CASSPRGNHNSPLHF
TRBV7-9	TRBJ1-1	CASSLDRGRTEAFF
TRBV13	-	CASSLLGNSYEQYF
TRBV2	TRBJ1-5	CASSGGQGGDQPQHF